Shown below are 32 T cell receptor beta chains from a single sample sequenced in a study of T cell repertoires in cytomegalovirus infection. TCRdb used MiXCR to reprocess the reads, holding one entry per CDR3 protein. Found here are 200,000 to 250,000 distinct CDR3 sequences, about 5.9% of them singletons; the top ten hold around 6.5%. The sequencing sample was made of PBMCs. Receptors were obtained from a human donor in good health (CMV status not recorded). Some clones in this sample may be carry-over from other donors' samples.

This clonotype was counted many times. This CDR3 is CSVESTRRSTDTQYF. The CDR3 DNA is TGCAGCGTTGAATCGACTCGCCGGTCGACAGATACGCAGTATTTT. V usage is TRBV29-1 and J usage is TRBJ2-3; D is ambiguous. The CDR3 covers 15 residues. Trimming removed 2 bases from V and 3 bases from J, with 15 bases in between. CDR1 SQVTM and CDR2 ANQGSEA come from the germline V gene.

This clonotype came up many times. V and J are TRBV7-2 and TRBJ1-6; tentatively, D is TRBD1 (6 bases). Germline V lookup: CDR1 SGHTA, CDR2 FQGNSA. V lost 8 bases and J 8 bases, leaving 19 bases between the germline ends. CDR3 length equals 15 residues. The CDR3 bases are TGTGCCAGCGGAAAGGCCAACAGGGCTGATTCACCCCTCCACTTT. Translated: CASGKANRADSPLHF.

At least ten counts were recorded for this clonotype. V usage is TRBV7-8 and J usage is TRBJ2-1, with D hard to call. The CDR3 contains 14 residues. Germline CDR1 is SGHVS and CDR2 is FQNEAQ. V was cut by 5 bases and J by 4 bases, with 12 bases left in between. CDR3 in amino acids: CASSPYLRYNEQFF. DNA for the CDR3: TGTGCCAGCAGCCCCTATTTAAGGTACAATGAGCAGTTCTTC.

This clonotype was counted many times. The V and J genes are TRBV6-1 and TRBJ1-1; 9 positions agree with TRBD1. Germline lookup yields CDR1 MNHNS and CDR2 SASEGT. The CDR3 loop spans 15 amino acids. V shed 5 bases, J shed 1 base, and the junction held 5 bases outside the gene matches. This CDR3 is CASSPGQGTNTEAFF. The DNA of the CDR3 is TGTGCCAGCAGTCCGGGACAGGGAACGAACACTGAAGCTTTCTTT.

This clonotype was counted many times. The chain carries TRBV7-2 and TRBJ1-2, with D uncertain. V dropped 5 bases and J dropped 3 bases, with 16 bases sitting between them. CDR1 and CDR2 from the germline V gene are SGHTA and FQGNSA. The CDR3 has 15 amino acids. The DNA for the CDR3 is TGTGCCAGCAGCCCAGACAAGGCGGCGTACTATGGCTACACCTTC. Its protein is CASSPDKAAYYGYTF. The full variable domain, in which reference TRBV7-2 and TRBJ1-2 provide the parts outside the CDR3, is GAGVSQSPSNKVTEKGKDVELRCDPISGHTALYWYRQSLGQGLEFLIYFQGNSAPDKSGLPSDRFSAERTGGSVSTLTIQRTQQEDSAVYLCASSPDKAAYYGYTFGSGTRLTVV.

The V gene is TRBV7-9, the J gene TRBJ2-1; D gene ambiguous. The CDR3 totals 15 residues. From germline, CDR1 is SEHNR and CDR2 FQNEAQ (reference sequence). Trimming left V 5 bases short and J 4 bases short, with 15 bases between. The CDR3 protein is CASSAEAPLYNEQFF. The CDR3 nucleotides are TGTGCCAGCAGCGCAGAAGCCCCATTATACAATGAGCAGTTCTTC. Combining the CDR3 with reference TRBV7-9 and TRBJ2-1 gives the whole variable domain DTGVSQNPRHKITKRGQNVTFRCDPISEHNRLYWYRQTLGQGPEFLTYFQNEAQLEKSRLLSDRFSAERPKGSFSTLEIQRTEQGDSAMYLCASSAEAPLYNEQFFGPGTRLTVL.

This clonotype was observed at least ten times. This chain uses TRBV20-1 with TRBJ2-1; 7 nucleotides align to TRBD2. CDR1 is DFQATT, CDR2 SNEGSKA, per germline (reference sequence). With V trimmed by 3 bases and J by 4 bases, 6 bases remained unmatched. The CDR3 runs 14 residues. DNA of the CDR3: TGCAGTGCTAGTCTGGCGGGGGTTTACAATGAGCAGTTCTTC. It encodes CSASLAGVYNEQFF.

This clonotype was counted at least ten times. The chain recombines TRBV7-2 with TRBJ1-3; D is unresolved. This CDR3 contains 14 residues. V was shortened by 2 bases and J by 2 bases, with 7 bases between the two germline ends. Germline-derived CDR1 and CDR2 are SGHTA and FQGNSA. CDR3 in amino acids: CASSLTAAGNTIYF. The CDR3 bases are TGTGCCAGCAGCTTAACCGCAGCTGGAAACACCATATATTTT.

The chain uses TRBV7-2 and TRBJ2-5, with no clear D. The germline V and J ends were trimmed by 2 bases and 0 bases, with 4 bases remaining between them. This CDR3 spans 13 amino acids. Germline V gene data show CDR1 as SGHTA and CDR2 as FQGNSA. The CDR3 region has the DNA TGTGCCAGCAGCTTATATTACCAAGAGACCCAGTACTTC. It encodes CASSLYYQETQYF.

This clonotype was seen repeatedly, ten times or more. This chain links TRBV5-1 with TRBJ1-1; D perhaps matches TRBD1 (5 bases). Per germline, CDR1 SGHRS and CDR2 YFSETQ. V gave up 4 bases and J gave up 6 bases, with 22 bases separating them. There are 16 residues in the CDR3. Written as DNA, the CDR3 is TGCGCCAGCAGCCTCGGGACGGGAGGGGACTACGCTGAAGCTTTCTTT. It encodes CASSLGTGGDYAEAFF.

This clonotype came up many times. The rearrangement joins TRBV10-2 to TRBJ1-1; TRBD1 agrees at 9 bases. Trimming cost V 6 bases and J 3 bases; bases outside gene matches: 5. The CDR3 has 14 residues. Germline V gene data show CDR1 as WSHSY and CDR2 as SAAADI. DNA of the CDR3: TGCGCCAGCAGCGTACAGGGGGCGGACACTGAAGCTTTCTTT. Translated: CASSVQGADTEAFF.

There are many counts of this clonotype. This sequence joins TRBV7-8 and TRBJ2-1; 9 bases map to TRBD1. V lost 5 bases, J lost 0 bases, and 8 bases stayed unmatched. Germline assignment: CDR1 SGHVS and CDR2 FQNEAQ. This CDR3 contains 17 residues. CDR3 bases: TGTGCCAGCAGCCCCCCTGGACAGGGGCACTCCTACAATGAGCAGTTCTTC. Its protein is CASSPPGQGHSYNEQFF.

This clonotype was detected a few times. The CDR3 sequence: CATSSRQRSSYNSPLHF. The CDR3 DNA sequence: TGTGCCACCAGCAGTAGACAGAGGAGCTCCTATAATTCACCCCTCCACTTT. The chain combines TRBV15 with TRBJ1-6; TRBD1 might be the D (5 bases). The CDR3 sequence is 17 residues long. V was shortened by 3 bases and J by 0 bases, with 12 bases between the two germline ends. CDR1 and CDR2 from the germline V gene are LNHNV and YYDKDF (reference sequence). Complete variable domain (other parts from reference TRBV15 and TRBJ1-6): DAMVIQNPRYQVTQFGKPVTLSCSQTLNHNVMYWYQQKSSQAPKLLFHYYDKDFNNEADTPDNFQSRRPNTSFCFLDIRSPGLGDTAMYLCATSSRQRSSYNSPLHFGNGTRLTVT.

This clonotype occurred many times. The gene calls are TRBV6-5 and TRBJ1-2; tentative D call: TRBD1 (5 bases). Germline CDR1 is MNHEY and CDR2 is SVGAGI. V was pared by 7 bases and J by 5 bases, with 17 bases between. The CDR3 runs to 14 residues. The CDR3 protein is CASTKFGGWYGYTF. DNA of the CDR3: TGTGCCAGCACCAAATTCGGGGGGTGGTATGGCTACACCTTC.

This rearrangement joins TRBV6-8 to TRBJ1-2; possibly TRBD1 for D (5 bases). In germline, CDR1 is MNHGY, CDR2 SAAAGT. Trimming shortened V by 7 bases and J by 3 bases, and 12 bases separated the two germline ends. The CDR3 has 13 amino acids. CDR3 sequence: CASKGQVYYGYTF. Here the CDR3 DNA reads TGTGCCAGCAAGGGGCAGGTCTACTATGGCTACACCTTC.

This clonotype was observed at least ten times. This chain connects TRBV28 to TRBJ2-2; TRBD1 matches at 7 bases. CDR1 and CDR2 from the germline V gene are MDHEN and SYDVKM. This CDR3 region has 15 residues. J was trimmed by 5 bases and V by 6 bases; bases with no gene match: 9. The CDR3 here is CASRAGQAGTGELFF. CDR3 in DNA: TGTGCCAGCAGGGCTGGACAGGCAGGGACCGGGGAGCTGTTTTTT.

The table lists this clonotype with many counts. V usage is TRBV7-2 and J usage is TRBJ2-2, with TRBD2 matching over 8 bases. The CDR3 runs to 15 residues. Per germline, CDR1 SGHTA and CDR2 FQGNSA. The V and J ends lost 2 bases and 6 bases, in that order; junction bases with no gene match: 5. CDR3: CASSLQAGGAGELFF. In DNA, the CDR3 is TGTGCCAGCAGCTTACAGGCGGGGGGCGCCGGGGAGCTGTTTTTT.

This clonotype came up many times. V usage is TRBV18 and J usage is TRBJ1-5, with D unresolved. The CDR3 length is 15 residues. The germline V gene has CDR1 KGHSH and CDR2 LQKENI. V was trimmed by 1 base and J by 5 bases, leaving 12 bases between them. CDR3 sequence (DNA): TGTGCCAGCTCACCACAAGGGTCGGGTTATCAGCCCCAGCATTTT. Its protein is CASSPQGSGYQPQHF.

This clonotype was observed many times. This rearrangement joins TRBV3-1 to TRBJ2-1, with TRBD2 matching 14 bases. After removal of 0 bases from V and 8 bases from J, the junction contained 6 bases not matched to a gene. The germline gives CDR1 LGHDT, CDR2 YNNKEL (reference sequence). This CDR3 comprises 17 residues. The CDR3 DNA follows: TGTGCCAGCAGCCAAGATAGGGGACTAGCGGGGGTCGATGAGCAGTTCTTC. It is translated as CASSQDRGLAGVDEQFF.

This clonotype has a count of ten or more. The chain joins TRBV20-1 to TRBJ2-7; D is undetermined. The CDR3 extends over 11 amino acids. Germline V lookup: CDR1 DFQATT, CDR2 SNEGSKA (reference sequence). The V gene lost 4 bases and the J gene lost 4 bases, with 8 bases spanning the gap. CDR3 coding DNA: TGCAGTGCTACCCGTTTGTACGAGCAGTACTTC. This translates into CSATRLYEQYF.

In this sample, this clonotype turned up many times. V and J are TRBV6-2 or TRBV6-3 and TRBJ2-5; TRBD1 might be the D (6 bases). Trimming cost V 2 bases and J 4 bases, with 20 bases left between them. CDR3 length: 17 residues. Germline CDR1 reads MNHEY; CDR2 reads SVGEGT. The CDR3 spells CASSYPTGLGARETQYF. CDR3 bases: TGTGCCAGCAGTTACCCGACGGGGTTGGGGGCGCGAGAGACCCAGTACTTC.

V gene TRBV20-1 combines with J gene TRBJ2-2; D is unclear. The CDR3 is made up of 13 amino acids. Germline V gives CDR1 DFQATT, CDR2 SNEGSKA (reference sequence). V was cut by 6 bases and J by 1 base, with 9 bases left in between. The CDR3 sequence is CSASEENTGELFF. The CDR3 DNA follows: TGCAGTGCATCAGAAGAGAACACCGGGGAGCTGTTTTTT.

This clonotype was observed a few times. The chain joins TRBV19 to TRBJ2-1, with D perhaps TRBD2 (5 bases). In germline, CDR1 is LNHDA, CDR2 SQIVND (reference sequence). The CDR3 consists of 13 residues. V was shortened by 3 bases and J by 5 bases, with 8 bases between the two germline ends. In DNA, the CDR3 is TGTGCCAGTAGTATGACGGGAAACAATGAGCAGTTCTTC. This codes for CASSMTGNNEQFF.

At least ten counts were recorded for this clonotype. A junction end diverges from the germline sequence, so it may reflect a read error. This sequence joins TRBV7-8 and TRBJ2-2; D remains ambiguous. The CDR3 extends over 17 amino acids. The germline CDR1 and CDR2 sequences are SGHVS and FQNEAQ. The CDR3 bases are TGTGCCAGCAGCTTAGTGGGTCGTACAGCGAAGACCGGGGAGCTGTTTTTT. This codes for CASSLVGRTAKTGELFF.

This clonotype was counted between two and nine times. This CDR3 is CSALALARGAYTGELFF. CDR3 coding DNA: TGCAGTGCTTTAGCTCTGGCGCGGGGGGCCTACACCGGGGAGCTGTTTTTT. The chain couples TRBV20-1 to TRBJ2-2; TRBD2 matches 8 bases. Germline V gene sequence: CDR1 DFQATT, CDR2 SNEGSKA (reference sequence). CDR3 length: 17 residues. J gave up 3 bases and V 5 bases, and 14 bases lay outside the gene matches.

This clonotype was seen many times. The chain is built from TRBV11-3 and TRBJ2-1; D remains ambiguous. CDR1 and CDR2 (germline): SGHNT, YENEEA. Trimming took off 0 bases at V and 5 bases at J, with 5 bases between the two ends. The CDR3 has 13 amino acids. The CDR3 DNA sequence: TGTGCCAGCAGCTTAGATCCGGACAATGAGCAGTTCTTC. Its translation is CASSLDPDNEQFF.

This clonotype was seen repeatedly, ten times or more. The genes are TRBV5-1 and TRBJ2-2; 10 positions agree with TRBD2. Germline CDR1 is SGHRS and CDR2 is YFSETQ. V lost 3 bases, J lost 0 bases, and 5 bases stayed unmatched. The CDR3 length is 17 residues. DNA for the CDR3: TGCGCCAGCAGCTATAGCGGGGGGACTTCGAACACCGGGGAGCTGTTTTTT. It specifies CASSYSGGTSNTGELFF.

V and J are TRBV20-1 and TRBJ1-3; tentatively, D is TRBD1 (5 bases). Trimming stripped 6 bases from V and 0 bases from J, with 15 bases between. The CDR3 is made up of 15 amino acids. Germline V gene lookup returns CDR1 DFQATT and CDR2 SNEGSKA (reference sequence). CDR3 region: CSAHQRGSSGNTIYF. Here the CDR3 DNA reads TGCAGTGCCCACCAAAGGGGATCCTCTGGAAACACCATATATTTT.

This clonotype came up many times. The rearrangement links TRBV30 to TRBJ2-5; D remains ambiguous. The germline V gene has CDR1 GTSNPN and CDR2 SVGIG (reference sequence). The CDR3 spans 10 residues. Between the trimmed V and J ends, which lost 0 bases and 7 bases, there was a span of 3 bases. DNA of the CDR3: TGTGCCTGGAGTGTCGGGACCCAGTACTTC. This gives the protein CAWSVGTQYF.

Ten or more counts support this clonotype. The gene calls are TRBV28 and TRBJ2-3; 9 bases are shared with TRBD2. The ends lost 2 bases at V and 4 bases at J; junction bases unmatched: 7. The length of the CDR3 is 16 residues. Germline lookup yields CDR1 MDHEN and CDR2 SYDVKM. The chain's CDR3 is CASSLGVAGGPDTQYF. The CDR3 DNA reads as TGTGCCAGCAGTTTAGGTGTGGCGGGGGGGCCAGATACGCAGTATTTT.

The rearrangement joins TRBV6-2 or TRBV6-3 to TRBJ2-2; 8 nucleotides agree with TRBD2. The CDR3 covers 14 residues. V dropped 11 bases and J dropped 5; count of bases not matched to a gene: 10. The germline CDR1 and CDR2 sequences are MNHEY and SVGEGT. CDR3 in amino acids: CASRPGLVTGELFF. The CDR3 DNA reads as TGTGCCTCTCGACCGGGACTAGTGACCGGGGAGCTGTTTTTT.

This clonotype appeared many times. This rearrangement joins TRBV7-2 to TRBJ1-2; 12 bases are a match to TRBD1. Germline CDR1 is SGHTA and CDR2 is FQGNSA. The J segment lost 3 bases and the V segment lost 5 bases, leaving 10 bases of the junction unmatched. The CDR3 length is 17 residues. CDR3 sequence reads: CASSRGGTGGSDYGYTF. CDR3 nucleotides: TGTGCCAGCAGCCGTGGAGGGACAGGGGGCTCTGACTATGGCTACACCTTC.